This passage covers 9 T cell receptor beta chains from one sample sequenced in a study of blood T cell repertoires in COVID-19. The repertoire was sequenced with immunoSEQ multiplex PCR; TCRdb's copy has only in-frame clones and lacks some. The data show about 220,000 clones, about nine tenths seen once. Sample: PBMCs or T cells enriched from blood (not recorded which). The receptors shown here come from a young woman who had recovered from COVID-19.

The sample holds one count of this clone. The rearrangement uses TRBV24-1 and TRBJ1-5; 9 nucleotides line up with TRBD1. Trimming removed 1 base from V and 7 bases from J; junction bases left unmatched: 13. Germline V gives CDR1 KGHDR, CDR2 SFDVKD. The CDR3 is made up of 18 amino acids. CDR3 in amino acids: CATSDFLNPDRGKQPQHF. CDR3 sequence (DNA): TGTGCCACCAGTGATTTCCTCAACCCAGACAGGGGGAAACAGCCCCAGCATTTT.

This chain joins TRBV5-1 and TRBJ1-5; the D gene is possibly TRBD1 (6 bases). Trimming pared 6 bases from V and 5 bases from J, leaving 15 bases between. The CDR3 length is 14 residues. Germline-derived CDR1 and CDR2 are SGHRS and YFSETQ. The CDR3 region is CASTSYREDQPQHF. The CDR3 nucleotides read TGCGCCAGCACGTCGTACAGGGAAGATCAGCCCCAGCATTTT. Full variable domain (outside the CDR3, taken from reference TRBV5-1 and TRBJ1-5): KAGVTQTPRYLIKTRGQQVTLSCSPISGHRSVSWYQQTPGQGLQFLFEYFSETQRNKGNFPGRFSGRQFSNSRSEMNVSTLELGDSALYLCASTSYREDQPQHFGDGTRLSIL.

This rearrangement joins TRBV7-9 to TRBJ2-7; D not resolved. The germline gives CDR1 SEHNR, CDR2 FQNEAQ (reference sequence). The CDR3 extends over 12 amino acids. V shed 0 bases and J shed 6 bases, with 6 bases lying between them. The CDR3 coding sequence is TGTGCCAGCAGCTTAGCCTTAGCCGAGCAGTACTTC. As protein: CASSLALAEQYF.

The rearrangement links TRBV9 to TRBJ1-2; D remains unclear. The CDR3 totals 15 residues. Germline CDR1 and CDR2: SGDLS and YYNGEE. V lost 0 bases to trimming and J lost 5 bases, with 14 bases between them. CDR3 sequence (DNA): TGTGCCAGCAGCGTAGCCGAGAGGGCTGGGTATGGCTACACCTTC. Translating gives CASSVAERAGYGYTF.

This chain's CDR3 is CSVPESSYNEQFF. CDR3 DNA sequence: TGCAGCGTTCCCGAGAGCTCCTACAATGAGCAGTTCTTC. The chain carries TRBV29-1 and TRBJ2-1, with D unclear. V lost 5 bases, J lost 0 bases, and 8 bases lay in between. CDR1 and CDR2 from the germline V gene are SQVTM and ANQGSEA. This CDR3 region has 13 residues.

V and J are TRBV21-1 and TRBJ2-1; whether TRBD1, the table's D call, matches the DNA was not checked. TRBV21-1 is a pseudogene segment. This CDR3 spans 14 amino acids. The CDR3 reads CASSKPQGCNEQFF. The CDR3 nucleotides read TGTGCCAGCAGCAAACCCCAGGGTTGCAATGAGCAGTTCTTC.

The genes are TRBV4-1 and TRBJ2-7, with 8 bases lining up with TRBD1. Germline CDR1 and CDR2: MGHRA and YSYEKL. The V segment lost 2 bases and the J segment 3 bases; nucleotides outside the gene matches: 6. The CDR3 consists of 15 residues. CDR3 nucleotide sequence: TGCGCCAGCAGCCAACCCGGGACAGGATACTACGAGCAGTACTTC. As protein: CASSQPGTGYYEQYF.

The rearrangement links TRBV15 to TRBJ1-4; the D gene is possibly TRBD1 (6 bases). This CDR3 is 15 amino acids long. From germline, CDR1 is LNHNV and CDR2 YYDKDF (reference sequence). Trimming shortened V by 0 bases and J by 4 bases, and 9 bases separated the two germline ends. The CDR3 coding sequence is TGTGCCACCAGCAGAGATAGAGGGGGTAATGAAAAACTGTTTTTT. Its translation is CATSRDRGGNEKLFF.

In DNA, the CDR3 is TGTGCCAGTAGCCCCAGCGGGACCTCCTACGAGCAGTACTTC. This translates into CASSPSGTSYEQYF. The chain recombines TRBV19 with TRBJ2-7; 7 positions agree with TRBD2. With V trimmed by 6 bases and J by 0 bases, 5 bases remained unmatched. Germline CDR1 LNHDA, CDR2 SQIVND (reference sequence). This CDR3 contains 14 residues.